A single sample gave rise to the 7 T cell receptor beta chains below, sequenced in a study of T cell responses to AZD1222 COVID-19 vaccine. Sequenced by immunoSEQ multiplex PCR; TCRdb stores in-frame clones only, minus some. The sample has 65,000 to 85,000 clones; 90% are singletons. The starting material was peripheral blood, obtained on day 0 of AZD1222 vaccination. These receptors were taken from an adult in good health.

V and J are TRBV19 and TRBJ2-7; the D gene is possibly TRBD1 (5 bases). Between the trimmed V and J ends, which lost 1 base and 4 bases, there was a span of 8 bases. The CDR3 has 13 residues. Germline CDR1 and CDR2: LNHDA and SQIVND (reference sequence). The chain's CDR3 is CASSIVQGYEQYF. CDR3 DNA: TGTGCCAGTAGTATAGTTCAGGGATACGAGCAGTACTTC.

The CDR3: CASSLQGPPYNEQFF. The DNA for the CDR3 is TGTGCCAGCAGCCTACAGGGTCCCCCTTACAATGAGCAGTTCTTC. The rearrangement links TRBV6-2 or TRBV6-3 to TRBJ2-1; possible D gene TRBD1, 6 bases. Trimming removed 6 bases at V and 4 bases at J, with 16 bases between. The CDR3 contains 15 residues. Looked up from germline, CDR1 is MNHEY and CDR2 is SVGEGT.

The gene calls are TRBV19 and TRBJ2-7; 8 bases fit TRBD1. Germline loops: CDR1 LNHDA, CDR2 SQIVND (reference sequence). The CDR3 totals 15 residues. The junction had 6 bases not matched to a gene; V was cut back by 3 bases and J by 2 bases. The CDR3 loop reads CASSIIQGATYEQYF. The CDR3 DNA sequence: TGTGCCAGTAGTATTATCCAGGGGGCCACCTACGAGCAGTACTTC.

The chain employs TRBV5-4 and TRBJ1-1, with D uncertain. CDR1 is SGHNT, CDR2 YYREEE, per germline (reference sequence). V was cut by 0 bases and J by 0 bases, with 6 bases left in between. The CDR3 totals 14 residues. The CDR3 DNA follows: TGTGCCAGCAGCTTGGCCAGGCTGAACACTGAAGCTTTCTTT. This gives the protein CASSLARLNTEAFF. The entire variable domain, with the rest obtained from reference TRBV5-4 and TRBJ1-1, is as follows: ETGVTQSPTHLIKTRGQQVTLRCSSQSGHNTVSWYQQALGQGPQFIFQYYREEENGRGNFPPRFSGLQFPNYSSELNVNALELDDSALYLCASSLARLNTEAFFGQGTRLTVV.

J is TRBJ1-5 and V is TRBV18, with TRBD1 identical over 8 bases. Germline V gene lookup returns CDR1 KGHSH and CDR2 LQKENI. The CDR3 loop spans 15 amino acids. With 4 bases clipped from V and 4 bases from J, the junction kept 6 bases outside the gene matches. CDR3 sequence reads: CASSRAGTGNQPQHF. The CDR3 coding sequence is TGTGCCAGCTCACGCGCCGGGACAGGAAATCAGCCCCAGCATTTT.

Details on this clone: This same CDR3 is encoded by further DNA sequences in the sample. The chain is built from TRBV12-3 or TRBV12-4 and TRBJ2-3; 7 nucleotides match TRBD1. The CDR3 has 13 amino acids. Losses at the gene ends were 6 bases for V and 4 bases for J; bases not matched to a gene: 4. The CDR3 loop reads CASSITGADTQYF. CDR3 in DNA: TGTGCCAGCAGCATTACAGGGGCAGATACGCAGTATTTT.

The chain has TRBV19 and TRBJ1-4; possible D gene TRBD1, 5 bases. The CDR3 runs to 15 residues. Germline CDR1 and CDR2: LNHDA and SQIVND (reference sequence). The ends were cut back, 5 bases at V and 4 bases at J, with 14 bases in the middle. The CDR3 sequence is CASSFFRGGNEKLFF. As DNA, the CDR3 is TGTGCCAGTAGTTTCTTCCGTGGGGGTAATGAAAAACTGTTTTTT.